This T cell receptor (beta chain) was captured by sequencing in a study of STAT5B mutations in CD4+ large granular lymphocyte leukemia. This CDR3 contains 13 residues. Germline CDR1 reads SGDLS; CDR2 reads YYNGEE. With 4 bases clipped from V and 6 bases from J, the junction kept 2 bases outside the gene matches. Sequenced by immunoSEQ multiplex PCR; TCRdb stores in-frame clones only, minus some. The sample has about 48,000 clones; less than 85% are singletons. This receptor was obtained from a human donor in good health. The rearrangement uses TRBV9 and TRBJ1-5; 9 bases fit TRBD1. Sequencing used CD4+ T cells from blood buffy coats. This chain's CDR3 is CASSPGQGQPQHF. The DNA for the CDR3 is TGTGCCAGCAGCCCGGGACAGGGTCAGCCCCAGCATTTT.